This entry is about one TCR beta chain. Its antigen is currently unknown. Unmatched junction bases numbered 11, after V lost 2 bases and J lost 6 bases. The CDR3 covers 16 residues. The germline V gene encodes CDR1 SGHTA and CDR2 FQGNSA. TCRdb used MiXCR to reprocess the reads, holding one entry per CDR3 protein. The sample lists roughly 180,000 distinct CDR3 sequences, about a fifth occurring once. The data belong to a study of T cell repertoires in cytomegalovirus infection. Study background: In the study, CMV epitopes included recently identified HLA-C-restricted and well-studied HLA-B-restricted ones. Carrying CMV and the relevant HLA type showed in public TCR beta signatures. Study-wide findings and caveats: Across the ex vivo response, the dominant clonotypes were HLA-C-restricted CMV-specific TCR beta clonotypes.

The J gene is TRBJ2-7, the V gene TRBV7-2, with 9 bases aligning to TRBD1. This TCR was recovered from a human donor in good health (CMV status not recorded). Some clones in this sample may be carry-over from other donors' samples. The sequencing used CD8+ T cells from cultured PBMCs, collected from culture after CMV antigen stimulation. The CDR3 sequence: CASSLRFTGTGTEQYF. CDR3 DNA sequence: TGTGCCAGCAGCTTACGTTTCACCGGGACAGGGACCGAGCAGTACTTC.